A single sample is the source of the 9 T cell receptor beta chains below, sequenced in a study of OX40 agonist ivuxolimab in advanced cancers. Some clones are missing from TCRdb's copy, which holds only in-frame ones; the method was immunoSEQ multiplex PCR. The sample carries around 65,000 clones, 90% recorded once. This material consisted of CD4+ or CD8+ T cells sorted from blood, taken in a trial of the OX40 agonist ivuxolimab. All receptors come from an adult with an advanced solid tumor such as melanoma, head and neck, liver or kidney cancer.

This sequence joins TRBV23-1 and TRBJ2-3; D might be TRBD2 (5 bases). TRBV23-1 is labeled an ORF, and its function is uncertain. This CDR3 contains 18 residues. Trimming took 0 bases from V and 0 from J, leaving 16 bases between them. The CDR3 sequence is CASSQSGVGRSSTDTQYF. The DNA of the CDR3 is TGCGCCAGCAGTCAATCGGGAGTTGGGCGGTCTAGCACAGATACGCAGTATTTT.

The rearrangement links TRBV18 to TRBJ2-4; D possibly corresponds to TRBD2 (6 bases). V gave up 4 bases and J gave up 2 bases, with 12 bases separating them. The germline gives CDR1 KGHSH, CDR2 LQKENI. This CDR3 comprises 15 residues. DNA of the CDR3: TGTGCCAGCTCACAAGAGGCGGGACCCAAAAACATTCAGTACTTC. Protein product: CASSQEAGPKNIQYF.

This chain connects TRBV6-5 to TRBJ1-5, with D possibly TRBD1 on 5 matching bases. Deletions cut 7 bases from V and 8 bases from J, with 18 bases between. CDR1 and CDR2 from the germline V gene are MNHEY and SVGAGI. CDR3 size: 14 residues. CDR3 in DNA: TGTGCCAGCACCCAGGGTTACGGTTCAAAGCCCCAGCATTTT. Translating gives CASTQGYGSKPQHF.

The chain links TRBV28 to TRBJ2-3; D gene uncertain. Germline CDR1 MDHEN, CDR2 SYDVKM. The CDR3 has 16 residues. Trimming pared 1 base from V and 2 bases from J, leaving 13 bases between. The CDR3 coding sequence is TGTGCCAGCAGTTTATCGTCGTTTCGATACACAGATACGCAGTATTTT. It is translated as CASSLSSFRYTDTQYF.

The chain uses TRBV7-9 and TRBJ1-4; D is possibly TRBD1 (5 bases). This CDR3 contains 16 residues. Germline V gene sequence: CDR1 SEHNR, CDR2 FQNEAQ (reference sequence). V lost 4 bases and J 7 bases, leaving 19 bases between the germline ends. CDR3: CASSSTYGGGGEKLFF. CDR3 sequence (DNA): TGTGCCAGCAGCTCCACGTACGGGGGTGGGGGTGAAAAACTGTTTTTT.

This clone was counted once. The J gene is TRBJ1-3, the V gene TRBV6-5; D may be TRBD1 (5 bases). Germline V gene data show CDR1 as MNHEY and CDR2 as SVGAGI. V was cut by 6 bases and J by 2 bases, with 11 bases left in between. The CDR3 runs to 14 residues. The chain's CDR3 is CASRPVGAGNTIYF. CDR3 in DNA: TGTGCCAGCAGACCGGTGGGGGCTGGAAACACCATATATTTT.

The chain recombines TRBV18 with TRBJ2-7; D remains ambiguous. CDR1 and CDR2 from the germline V gene are KGHSH and LQKENI. The CDR3 runs 14 residues. Between the trimmed V and J ends, which lost 2 bases and 0 bases, there was a span of 8 bases. The CDR3 DNA reads TGTGCCAGCTCACCATTCTCCGGCTCCTACGAGCAGTACTTC. It encodes CASSPFSGSYEQYF.

V and J are TRBV7-2 and TRBJ1-5; D might be TRBD1 (5 bases). The V gene's germline CDR1 is SGHTA and CDR2 FQGNSA. This CDR3 contains 15 residues. V lost 2 bases, J lost 6 bases, and 14 bases lay in between. The CDR3 is CASSLSGNLGQPQHF. In DNA, the CDR3 is TGTGCCAGCAGCTTATCAGGGAATCTGGGTCAGCCCCAGCATTTT.

This chain joins TRBV7-9 and TRBJ1-2, with D uncertain. V gave up 0 bases and J gave up 8 bases, with 7 bases separating them. Germline V lookup: CDR1 SEHNR, CDR2 FQNEAQ (reference sequence). There are 12 residues in the CDR3. The CDR3 DNA sequence: TGTGCCAGCAGCTTAGCGCGGGAGGGCTACACCTTC. This sequence encodes CASSLAREGYTF.